One sample yielded the 23 T cell receptor beta chains listed below, sequenced in a study of cytomegalovirus exposure and HLA in healthy donors. Primers: 60 Vbeta forward and 13 Jbeta reverse. Assay used: immunoSEQ multiplex PCR; TCRdb lists only in-frame clones, some missing. The repertoire holds approximately 98,000 clones, with over 70% as singletons. Input material: PBMCs. The receptors here all came from a man younger than 35 in good health and CMV-seropositive.

This clone was seen only a few times. This chain uses TRBV4-2 with TRBJ2-3; 7 nucleotides agree with TRBD2. Germline V CDR1 and CDR2: LGHNA, YNFKEQ. J lost 6 bases, V lost 2 bases, and 8 bases had no gene match. CDR3 length: 15 amino acids. CDR3 sequence reads: CASSQTSVTTDTQYF. The DNA of the CDR3 is TGTGCCAGCAGCCAAACTAGCGTTACCACGGATACGCAGTATTTT.

CDR3 nucleotides: TGCGCCAGCAGGGTAGGGGAAGAGACCCAGTACTTC. Its translation: CASRVGEETQYF. V and J are TRBV5-1 and TRBJ2-5, with a tentative D call TRBD1 (5 bases). V gave up 5 bases and J gave up 3 bases, with 8 bases separating them. The V gene's germline CDR1 is SGHRS and CDR2 YFSETQ. This CDR3 has 12 residues.

V gene TRBV29-1 combines with J gene TRBJ2-1, with 10 bases aligning to TRBD2. CDR1 and CDR2 (germline): SQVTM, ANQGSEA. The CDR3 runs 15 residues. Losses at the gene ends were 6 bases for V and 8 bases for J; bases not matched to a gene: 13. CDR3 sequence reads: CSVKLSGGLYDEQFF. CDR3 nucleotides: TGCAGCGTGAAACTTAGCGGGGGGCTTTACGATGAGCAGTTCTTC.

This clone was counted a single time. This chain connects TRBV7-9 to TRBJ2-7; the match to TRBD1 covers 9 bases. Germline V gene sequence: CDR1 SEHNR, CDR2 FQNEAQ (reference sequence). The CDR3 covers 15 residues. V dropped 2 bases and J dropped 2; count of bases not matched to a gene: 4. CDR3 bases: TGTGCCAGCAGCTTAAGGGGACAGGGAACCTACGAGCAGTACTTC. Encoded protein: CASSLRGQGTYEQYF. Combining the CDR3 with reference TRBV7-9 and TRBJ2-7 gives the whole variable domain DTGVSQNPRHKITKRGQNVTFRCDPISEHNRLYWYRQTLGQGPEFLTYFQNEAQLEKSRLLSDRFSAERPKGSFSTLEIQRTEQGDSAMYLCASSLRGQGTYEQYFGPGTRLTVT.

This sequence joins TRBV6-6 and TRBJ2-7, with 7 nucleotides matching TRBD1. Germline V gene sequence: CDR1 MNHNY, CDR2 SVGAGI (reference sequence). The CDR3 runs to 12 residues. V lost 4 bases, J lost 4 bases, and 1 base stayed unmatched. CDR3 protein: CASSLGQYEQYF. Written as DNA, the CDR3 is TGTGCCAGCAGTTTGGGACAGTACGAGCAGTACTTC.

V and J are TRBV7-6 and TRBJ2-5; the D gene is possibly TRBD2 (5 bases). CDR3 length: 19 amino acids. Looked up from germline, CDR1 is SGHVS and CDR2 is FNYEAQ. Deletions cut 3 bases from V and 5 bases from J, with 28 bases between. The CDR3 region is CASSFEGPQALGARETQYF. The DNA of the CDR3 is TGTGCCAGCAGCTTCGAGGGTCCGCAGGCGCTTGGAGCGCGGGAGACCCAGTACTTC.

Here the CDR3 reads CASSPTVGSLNIQYF. The DNA for the CDR3 is TGTGCCAGCAGTCCCACGGTGGGCAGCTTAAACATTCAGTACTTC. This sequence joins TRBV28 and TRBJ2-4; D is ambiguous. V lost 5 bases, J lost 6 bases, and 17 bases lay in between. CDR1 MDHEN and CDR2 SYDVKM come from the germline V gene. The CDR3 spans 15 residues. Full variable domain (rest looked up from reference TRBV28 and TRBJ2-4): DVKVTQSSRYLVKRTGEKVFLECVQDMDHENMFWYRQDPGLGLRLIYFSYDVKMKEKGDIPEGYSVSREKKERFSLILESASTNQTSMYLCASSPTVGSLNIQYFGAGTRLSVL.

This clone was observed a few times. This chain joins TRBV2 and TRBJ1-3, with D unclear. V dropped 10 bases and J dropped 0 bases, with 16 bases sitting between them. The germline gives CDR1 SNHLY, CDR2 FYNNEI. CDR3 length: 15 residues. The CDR3 spells CAKTYLSVSGNTIYF. CDR3 nucleotide sequence: TGTGCCAAAACCTATCTATCCGTCTCTGGAAACACCATATATTTT.

This chain joins TRBV5-1 and TRBJ1-6; D is possibly TRBD1 (5 bases). Deletions cut 4 bases from V and 2 bases from J, with 13 bases between. Germline assignment: CDR1 SGHRS and CDR2 YFSETQ. The CDR3 covers 16 residues. CDR3 coding DNA: TGCGCCAGCAGCAGAGGCAGGGAACCCTATAATTCACCCCTCCACTTT. Encoded protein: CASSRGREPYNSPLHF.

This clone was found a few times. This rearrangement joins TRBV11-2 to TRBJ2-7, with 11 bases identical to TRBD2. This CDR3 has 17 amino acids. Germline CDR1 and CDR2: SGHAT and FQNNGV. The junction had 6 bases not matched to a gene; V was cut back by 2 bases and J by 0 bases. The DNA of the CDR3 is TGTGCCAGCAGCTTAAGGGGTAGCGGGGGGGGCTCCTACGAGCAGTACTTC. It yields the protein CASSLRGSGGGSYEQYF.

The V gene is TRBV9, the J gene TRBJ2-7, with TRBD1 as a possible D gene (5 bases). In germline, CDR1 is SGDLS, CDR2 YYNGEE. There are 14 residues in the CDR3. The V and J ends lost 0 bases and 0 bases respectively, with 7 bases between them. The CDR3 loop reads CASSVVDSSYEQYF. The CDR3, as DNA: TGTGCCAGCAGCGTAGTCGACAGCTCCTACGAGCAGTACTTC.

V and J are TRBV5-1 and TRBJ2-7, with 7 bases aligning to TRBD1. CDR3 length: 15 residues. CDR1 is SGHRS and CDR2 is YFSETQ in the germline V gene. Trimming took 4 bases from V and 0 from J; bases not matched to a gene: 7. The CDR3 sequence is CASSQRTGISYEQYF. The CDR3 DNA follows: TGCGCCAGCAGCCAAAGGACAGGAATCTCCTACGAGCAGTACTTC.

The rearrangement joins TRBV6-1 to TRBJ2-5; D not resolved. The V gene's germline CDR1 is MNHNS and CDR2 SASEGT. The CDR3 is 9 amino acids. V was pared by 8 bases and J by 13 bases, with 11 bases between. The CDR3 nucleotides are TGTGCCAGCGTCTCAAAGCTGTACTTC. Protein: CASVSKLYF.

The chain recombines TRBV7-9 with TRBJ2-7, with 8 bases that match TRBD1. CDR1 and CDR2 (germline): SEHNR, FQNEAQ (reference sequence). V was clipped by 5 bases and J by 3 bases; unmatched bases: 6. The CDR3 is made up of 14 amino acids. This chain's CDR3 is CASSPDRVGYEQYF. In DNA form, the CDR3 reads TGTGCCAGCAGCCCGGACAGGGTCGGCTACGAGCAGTACTTC. The whole variable domain, remainder taken from reference TRBV7-9 and TRBJ2-7, is DTGVSQNPRHKITKRGQNVTFRCDPISEHNRLYWYRQTLGQGPEFLTYFQNEAQLEKSRLLSDRFSAERPKGSFSTLEIQRTEQGDSAMYLCASSPDRVGYEQYFGPGTRLTVT.

The gene calls are TRBV7-2 and TRBJ1-2, with TRBD1 as a possible D gene (5 bases). The CDR3 has 11 amino acids. The ends were cut back, 3 bases at V and 10 bases at J, with 9 bases in the middle. Per the germline V gene, CDR1 is SGHTA and CDR2 is FQGNSA. The CDR3 coding sequence is TGTGCCAGCAGCTTCGGGGGGATCTACACCTTC. Translated, it gives CASSFGGIYTF.

This chain joins TRBV7-8 and TRBJ1-2; no clear D. Germline CDR1 reads SGHVS; CDR2 reads FQNEAQ. Between the trimmed V and J ends, which lost 5 bases and 3 bases, there was a span of 16 bases. This CDR3 comprises 15 residues. The DNA for the CDR3 is TGTGCCAGCAGCCCCCGTCTCCCGGCGGACTATGGCTACACCTTC. Protein product: CASSPRLPADYGYTF.

The rearrangement uses TRBV7-8 and TRBJ1-5; 10 positions agree with TRBD1. Germline V gene data show CDR1 as SGHVS and CDR2 as FQNEAQ. The J segment lost 6 bases and the V segment lost 4 bases, leaving 6 bases of the junction unmatched. This CDR3 has 15 amino acids. The CDR3 nucleotides read TGTGCCAGCAGCTCACAGACAGGGGGCAGTCAGCCCCAGCATTTT. It encodes CASSSQTGGSQPQHF.

The chain combines TRBV27 with TRBJ2-7; D gene ambiguous. This CDR3 has 15 amino acids. Trimming pared 2 bases from V and 2 bases from J, leaving 13 bases between. CDR1 and CDR2 (germline): MNHEY, SMNVEV (reference sequence). Written as DNA, the CDR3 is TGTGCCAGCAGTTTAGATCACACCCCCGCCTACGAGCAGTACTTC. Translated: CASSLDHTPAYEQYF.

A remark on this clone: Other DNA variants within this sample encode the same CDR3. The V call is TRBV5-1, the J call TRBJ2-1; D might be TRBD1 (6 bases). Trimming removed 4 bases at V and 0 bases at J, with 11 bases between. The germline gives CDR1 SGHRS, CDR2 YFSETQ. The CDR3 has 15 amino acids. The chain's CDR3 is CASSGTGSSYNEQFF. DNA of the CDR3: TGCGCCAGCAGCGGTACAGGGAGCTCCTACAATGAGCAGTTCTTC.

The V gene is TRBV6-1, the J gene TRBJ2-6; no clear D. Trimming removed 3 bases from V and 2 bases from J, with 11 bases in between. There are 16 residues in the CDR3. CDR1 and CDR2 (germline): MNHNS, SASEGT. The CDR3 protein is CASSDLRLAGANVLTF. Written as DNA, the CDR3 is TGTGCCAGCAGTGACCTTAGATTAGCTGGGGCCAACGTCCTGACTTTC.

This chain joins TRBV5-6 and TRBJ2-2; 7 nucleotides agree with TRBD2. CDR3 length: 14 residues. J was trimmed by 7 bases and V by 4 bases; bases with no gene match: 7. CDR1 is SGHDT, CDR2 YYEEEE, per germline. The CDR3 loop is CASSGTRGDGELFF. The CDR3 bases are TGTGCCAGCAGCGGAACACGGGGGGACGGGGAGCTGTTTTTT.

The table lists this clone with a few counts. The chain joins TRBV4-1 to TRBJ2-7, with D perhaps TRBD1 (5 bases). The germline V gene encodes CDR1 MGHRA and CDR2 YSYEKL. V lost 1 base, J lost 0 bases, and 7 bases lay in between. This CDR3 has 14 residues. CDR3 protein: CASSQGQSSYEQYF. CDR3 in DNA: TGCGCCAGCAGCCAAGGACAGAGCTCCTACGAGCAGTACTTC.

The genes are TRBV10-3 and TRBJ1-3; D unclear. The CDR3 length is 13 residues. The germline gives CDR1 ENHRY, CDR2 SYGVKD. V lost 10 bases and J lost 1, with 11 bases in between. CDR3 amino acids: CASRISSGNTIYF. The CDR3 DNA reads TGTGCCAGCAGGATTAGTTCTGGAAACACCATATATTTT.